A single sample is the source of the 5 T cell receptor beta chains below, sequenced in a study of neurological immune-mediated disorders. TCRdb recomputed calls from the 5' RACE reads with MiXCR, one row per CDR3 protein. The sample yields approximately 60,000 distinct CDR3 sequences, around 4.2% seen once. The sequencing sample was made of PBMCs. These TCRs come from a man aged 45-60 years with multiple sclerosis.

This clonotype was seen at least ten times. The chain joins TRBV7-9 to TRBJ2-3; no clear D. This CDR3 comprises 17 residues. Germline values: CDR1 SEHNR, CDR2 FQNEAQ (reference sequence). V was shortened by 2 bases and J by 4 bases, with 19 bases between the two germline ends. CDR3 amino acids: CASSLSGPRLSPDTQYF. CDR3 sequence (DNA): TGTGCCAGCAGCTTATCTGGGCCCAGGTTGAGCCCAGATACGCAGTATTTT.

This clonotype was observed many times. The CDR3 protein is CASSQVVTSGSWETQYF. The CDR3 DNA sequence: TGTGCCAGCAGCCAAGTGGTGACTAGCGGGAGTTGGGAGACCCAGTACTTC. This chain uses TRBV3-1 with TRBJ2-5; 12 bases agree with TRBD2. Germline CDR1 LGHDT, CDR2 YNNKEL (reference sequence). The CDR3 runs to 17 residues. V lost 1 base and J lost 5; bases outside the gene matches: 8.

This clonotype was counted many times. The rearrangement joins TRBV3-1 to TRBJ1-2; D gene ambiguous. Looked up from germline, CDR1 is LGHDT and CDR2 is YNNKEL (reference sequence). The V gene lost 0 bases and the J gene lost 5 bases, with 7 bases spanning the gap. The CDR3 consists of 13 residues. For the CDR3, the DNA is TGTGCCAGCAGCCAAGAACGGCCGTATGGCTACACCTTC. Encoded protein: CASSQERPYGYTF.

This clonotype was recorded many times. The rearrangement uses TRBV12-3 or TRBV12-4 and TRBJ2-1; D gene uncertain. Trimming left V 4 bases short and J 9 bases short, with 7 bases between. The CDR3 has 11 residues. As DNA, the CDR3 is TGTGCCAGCAGTTCGTTTGCTGAGCAGTTCTTC. Its translation: CASSSFAEQFF.

This clonotype occurred many times. This rearrangement joins TRBV20-1 to TRBJ1-1, with D possibly being TRBD1 (6 bases). The V end lost 0 bases, the J end lost 4 bases, and 21 bases lay between the germline ends. The CDR3 consists of 17 residues. CDR1 DFQATT and CDR2 SNEGSKA come from the germline V gene (reference sequence). The CDR3: CSARDSRQGILSTEAFF. In DNA, the CDR3 is TGCAGTGCTAGAGATTCCCGCCAGGGGATATTGAGCACTGAAGCTTTCTTT.